Each of the 16 T cell receptor beta chains below was sequenced from the same sample in a study of molecular identifiers for immune sequencing clone quantification. TCRdb fed the PCR reads into MiXCR, producing one record per CDR3 protein. The sample carries approximately 680,000 distinct CDR3 sequences, around 25% recorded once. Sequencing was performed on naive CD8+ T cells from blood, with Jurkat cell RNA spiked in. Subset specified: FACS-sorted CD8+CD4-CCR7+CD45RA+ naive T cells. These receptors were obtained from a human donor in good health. Some libraries in this study had Jurkat cell RNA spiked in.

This clonotype was seen ten or more times. A junction boundary mismatches the germline segment, possibly from a read error. The rearrangement joins TRBV4-3 to TRBJ2-1, with TRBD1 matching over 8 bases. Germline V gives CDR1 LGHNA, CDR2 YSLEER. The CDR3 has 15 residues. CDR3 sequence: CASSLDRGSYNEQFF. DNA for the CDR3: TGTGCCAGCAGCTTAGACAGGGGAAGCTACAATGAGCAGTTCTTC.

In regard to this clonotype: A read error is likely, as this CDR3 ends without the conserved phenylalanine or tryptophan. The chain joins TRBV4-3 to TRBJ2-7; TRBD1 matches at 10 bases. This CDR3 is 17 amino acids long. The V segment lost 0 bases and the J segment 3 bases; nucleotides outside the gene matches: 8. Germline V gene data show CDR1 as LGHNA and CDR2 as YSLEER. This CDR3 reads CASSQESRGTGDYEQYL. The CDR3, as DNA: TGCGCCAGCAGCCAAGAAAGTCGGGGGACAGGGGACTACGAGCAGTACCTC.

In DNA, the CDR3 is TGCGCCAGCAGCAGCCTGGACAAAACCCCTGGAAACACCATATATTTT. Its protein is CASSSLDKTPGNTIYF. The rearrangement links TRBV5-1 to TRBJ1-3, with a tentative D call TRBD1 (5 bases). Germline V gene lookup returns CDR1 SGHRS and CDR2 YFSETQ. The CDR3 sequence is 16 residues long. V dropped 4 bases and J dropped 2 bases, with 16 bases sitting between them.

This clonotype was counted at least ten times. The rearrangement links TRBV28 to TRBJ2-3; a weak D match, TRBD2 (6 bases). The CDR3 covers 16 residues. Germline V gives CDR1 MDHEN, CDR2 SYDVKM. Between the trimmed V and J ends, which lost 7 bases and 0 bases, there was a span of 17 bases. As DNA, the CDR3 is TGTGCCAGCAACTCTTTAGCGGAAACTAGCACAGATACGCAGTATTTT. It is translated as CASNSLAETSTDTQYF.

Of note for this clonotype: A read error may account for a junction end that differs from germline. CDR3 loop: CAGSWRSGLSYNEQFF. DNA of the CDR3: TGTGCCGGCAGTTGGCGATCGGGACTCAGCTACAATGAGCAGTTCTTC. The gene calls are TRBV28 and TRBJ2-1, with a weak D call TRBD2 (6 bases). The CDR3 sequence is 16 residues long. Per the germline V gene, CDR1 is MDHEN and CDR2 is SYDVKM.

To note about this clonotype: A single base separates this from a much larger clone, so it may be a read error. The chain carries TRBV9 and TRBJ1-5, with TRBD1 matching over 9 bases. CDR1 SGDLS and CDR2 YYNGEE come from the germline V gene. The CDR3 is made up of 14 amino acids. CDR3 nucleotide sequence: TGTGCCAGCAGCGCGACAGGGGGTAGTCAGCCCCGGCATTTT. This gives the protein CASSATGGSQPRHF.

This clonotype has only a few counts. The chain joins TRBV20-1 to TRBJ1-2, with 9 bases that match TRBD1. V was pared by 4 bases and J by 8 bases, with 11 bases of the junction left unmatched. CDR3 length: 14 residues. Looked up from germline, CDR1 is DFQATT and CDR2 is SNEGSKA (reference sequence). CDR3 bases: TGCAGTGCTACCACGGGACAGGGAATGGAAGGCTACACCTTC. Protein product: CSATTGQGMEGYTF.

The rearrangement joins TRBV9 to TRBJ2-3; 11 bases fit TRBD2. CDR1 and CDR2 from the germline V gene are SGDLS and YYNGEE. The CDR3 consists of 18 residues. With 3 bases clipped from V and 2 bases from J, the junction kept 11 bases outside the gene matches. The CDR3 nucleotides read TGTGCCAGCAGCGGGCAACGCCAACTAGCGGGGGACACAGATACGCAGTATTTT. Amino acid sequence: CASSGQRQLAGDTDTQYF. The full variable domain, completed using reference TRBV9 and TRBJ2-3, is DSGVTQTPKHLITATGQRVTLRCSPRSGDLSVYWYQQSLDQGLQFLIQYYNGEERAKGNILERFSAQQFPDLHSELNLSSLELGDSALYFCASSGQRQLAGDTDTQYFGPGTRLTVL.

This clonotype was counted many times. The gene calls are TRBV5-1 and TRBJ1-6; D is possibly TRBD1 (6 bases). Germline V lookup: CDR1 SGHRS, CDR2 YFSETQ. There are 15 residues in the CDR3. The V end lost 5 bases, the J end lost 5 bases, and 14 bases lay between the germline ends. This CDR3 reads CASREWTEDNSPLHF. For the CDR3, the DNA is TGCGCCAGCAGAGAATGGACAGAAGATAATTCACCCCTCCACTTT.

For this clonotype: Being one base from a much bigger clone, this may be a read error. The V and J genes are TRBV5-5 and TRBJ2-7, with D perhaps matching TRBD2 (5 bases). This CDR3 spans 15 amino acids. The germline CDR1 and CDR2 sequences are SGHKS and YYEKEE (reference sequence). Here the CDR3 reads CASGLFPGSPYEQYF. The CDR3 coding sequence is TGTGCCAGCGGCTTGTTTCCGGGAAGCCCCTACGAGCAGTACTTC.

Only a few counts were recorded for this clonotype. The rearrangement joins TRBV7-8 to TRBJ2-5; no definite D call. CDR3 length: 12 amino acids. Trimming pared 6 bases from V and 4 bases from J, leaving 9 bases between. Germline V CDR1 and CDR2: SGHVS, FQNEAQ. As DNA, the CDR3 is TGTGCCAGCAGACGGGCGGCAGAGACCCAGTACTTC. Translating it yields CASRRAAETQYF.

This clonotype was detected a few times. The CDR3 is CAWSPLDGRAGELFF. The DNA for the CDR3 is TGTGCCTGGAGTCCCCTCGACGGGCGCGCCGGGGAGCTGTTTTTT. The chain has TRBV30 and TRBJ2-2; no definite D call. The CDR3 consists of 15 residues. CDR1 and CDR2 from the germline V gene are GTSNPN and SVGIG (reference sequence). V lost 2 bases and J 6 bases, leaving 16 bases between the germline ends.

This clonotype has at least ten counts. The chain combines TRBV20-1 with TRBJ1-6; 7 nucleotides agree with TRBD1. The germline V gene has CDR1 DFQATT and CDR2 SNEGSKA (reference sequence). The junction had 8 bases not matched to a gene; V was cut back by 6 bases and J by 9 bases. The CDR3 consists of 13 residues. The CDR3 region is CSAEDRVRSPLHF. The CDR3 bases are TGCAGTGCGGAAGACAGGGTGCGTTCACCCCTCCACTTT.

This clonotype was found once. A much larger clone is a single base away; this may be a read error. The chain employs TRBV6-5 and TRBJ2-2, with D perhaps given as TRBD1 or TRBD2 (6 bases each). From germline, CDR1 is MNHEY and CDR2 SVGAGI. The CDR3 has 16 amino acids. The CDR3 sequence: CASSYSIQGRTGELCF. CDR3 sequence (DNA): TGTGCCAGCAGTTACTCGATTCAGGGGAGGACCGGGGAGCTGTGTTTT.

This clonotype showed up just a few times. This sequence joins TRBV4-3 and TRBJ2-3, with D unclear. Between the trimmed V and J ends, which lost 0 bases and 0 bases, there was a span of 13 bases. Germline-derived CDR1 and CDR2 are LGHNA and YSLEER. The CDR3 contains 17 residues. In nucleotides, the CDR3 is TGCGCCAGCAGCCAAGAGTCCCCCAGTTATAGCACAGATACGCAGTATTTT. This translates into CASSQESPSYSTDTQYF.

The gene calls are TRBV2 and TRBJ2-1; a possible D gene is TRBD2 (6 bases). The CDR3 has 13 residues. Looked up from germline, CDR1 is SNHLY and CDR2 is FYNNEI. V dropped 6 bases and J dropped 3 bases, with 9 bases sitting between them. Here the CDR3 DNA reads TGTGCCAGCAGGTCGGGGGTCTACAATGAGCAGTTCTTC. It encodes CASRSGVYNEQFF.